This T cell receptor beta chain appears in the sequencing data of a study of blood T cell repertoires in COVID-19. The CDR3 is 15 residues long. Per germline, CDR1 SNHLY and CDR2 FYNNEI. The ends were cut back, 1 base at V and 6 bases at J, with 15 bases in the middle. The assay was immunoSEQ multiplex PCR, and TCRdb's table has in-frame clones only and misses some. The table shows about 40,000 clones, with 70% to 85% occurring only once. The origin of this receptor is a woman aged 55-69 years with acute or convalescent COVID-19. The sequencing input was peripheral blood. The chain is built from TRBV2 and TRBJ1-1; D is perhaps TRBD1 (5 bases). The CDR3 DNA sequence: TGTGCCAGCAGTGAAGGGGGGGGAGGGTGGTCTGAAGCTTTCTTT. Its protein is CASSEGGGGWSEAFF.